The 14 T cell receptor beta chains given below trace back to one sample, sequenced in a study of OX40 agonist ivuxolimab in advanced cancers. TCRdb keeps only in-frame clones here, not all; method: immunoSEQ multiplex PCR. The sample contains 68,000 or so clones, 80% to 85% of which appear only once. This specimen consisted of CD4+ or CD8+ T cells sorted from blood, obtained in a trial of the OX40 agonist ivuxolimab. The receptors shown here come from an adult with an advanced solid tumor such as melanoma, head and neck, liver or kidney cancer.

This rearrangement joins TRBV5-1 to TRBJ2-5; TRBD2 aligns across 10 bases. CDR1 and CDR2 (germline): SGHRS, YFSETQ. Losses at the gene ends were 5 bases for V and 2 bases for J; bases not matched to a gene: 12. CDR3 length: 17 amino acids. CDR3 nucleotide sequence: TGCGCCAGCAGGCAGGGACTAGCGTTTGGGAGTCAAGAGACCCAGTACTTC. This gives the protein CASRQGLAFGSQETQYF.

The chain recombines TRBV18 with TRBJ2-3; 8 bases fit TRBD2. CDR1 is KGHSH and CDR2 is LQKENI in the germline V gene. This CDR3 spans 14 amino acids. J lost 6 bases, V lost 0 bases, and 2 bases had no gene match. This CDR3 is CASSPPSGEDTQYF. The DNA for the CDR3 is TGTGCCAGCTCACCACCTAGCGGGGAGGATACGCAGTATTTT.

The chain is built from TRBV7-2 and TRBJ1-1; D is unresolved. Per the germline V gene, CDR1 is SGHTA and CDR2 is FQGNSA. V lost 5 bases, J lost 1 base, and 11 bases lay in between. There are 14 residues in the CDR3. This chain's CDR3 is CASSVRRTNTEAFF. The DNA of the CDR3 is TGTGCCAGCAGCGTAAGGCGGACGAACACTGAAGCTTTCTTT.

The chain recombines TRBV27 with TRBJ2-3; D remains ambiguous. Trimming left V 5 bases short and J 1 base short, with 7 bases between. CDR1 is MNHEY and CDR2 is SMNVEV in the germline V gene (reference sequence). This CDR3 comprises 13 residues. In nucleotides, the CDR3 is TGTGCCAGCAGTCTCCTGGGCACAGATACGCAGTATTTT. It yields the protein CASSLLGTDTQYF.

As concerns this clone: This may be a read error: a much more frequent sequence differs by one nucleotide. The rearrangement links TRBV5-4 to TRBJ2-3; TRBD2 matches at 9 bases. Germline V gives CDR1 SGHNT, CDR2 YYREEE (reference sequence). V trimming: 5 bases; J trimming: 2 bases; junction bases outside the gene matches: 6. This CDR3 spans 15 amino acids. CDR3 in DNA: TGTGCCAGCAGTCGGACTAGCGCAAACACAGATACGCAGTATTTT. Translating gives CASSRTSANTDTQYF.

This clone was seen just once. The V and J genes are TRBV5-1 and TRBJ1-2; 8 bases match TRBD1. This CDR3 has 14 residues. V was pared by 4 bases and J by 4 bases, with 6 bases of the junction left unmatched. Germline-derived CDR1 and CDR2 are SGHRS and YFSETQ. This CDR3 reads CASSPGGQVYGYTF. The CDR3, as DNA: TGCGCCAGCAGCCCTGGGGGACAGGTCTATGGCTACACCTTC.

J is TRBJ1-2 and V is TRBV29-1; 8 nucleotides line up with TRBD1. Germline values: CDR1 SQVTM, CDR2 ANQGSEA. Trimming took 4 bases from V and 0 from J; bases not matched to a gene: 13. The CDR3 has 17 residues. Here the CDR3 DNA reads TGCAGCGTTGGAAGTGGGAACAGGGGGGCTACTAACTATGGCTACACCTTC. Protein: CSVGSGNRGATNYGYTF.

V gene TRBV6-6 combines with J gene TRBJ2-7; 10 bases are a match to TRBD1. V lost 0 bases and J lost 5; bases outside the gene matches: 1. Germline CDR1 reads MNHNY; CDR2 reads SVGAGI (reference sequence). This CDR3 comprises 14 residues. The CDR3 sequence: CASSYSGTGDEQYF. The CDR3 nucleotides are TGTGCCAGCAGTTACTCCGGGACAGGGGACGAGCAGTACTTC.

V and J are TRBV6-1 and TRBJ2-3, with 8 nucleotides matching TRBD2. This CDR3 has 14 amino acids. J lost 4 bases, V lost 7 bases, and 7 bases had no gene match. The germline CDR1 and CDR2 sequences are MNHNS and SASEGT. Here the CDR3 reads CASTRTSYADTQYF. CDR3 in DNA: TGTGCCAGCACCCGGACTAGCTACGCAGATACGCAGTATTTT.

The chain couples TRBV18 to TRBJ2-3; D remains unclear. The CDR3 is 15 residues long. In germline, CDR1 is KGHSH, CDR2 LQKENI. Deletions cut 2 bases from V and 5 bases from J, with 14 bases between. CDR3 nucleotide sequence: TGTGCCAGCTCACCAACGACTGAGCAGAGAGATACGCAGTATTTT. As protein: CASSPTTEQRDTQYF.

The chain has TRBV28 and TRBJ1-2; D may be TRBD1 (6 bases). Trimming took 5 bases from V and 6 from J, leaving 13 bases between them. CDR1 and CDR2 (germline): MDHEN, SYDVKM. There are 13 residues in the CDR3. CDR3 loop: CASSSPGDDGYTF. As DNA, the CDR3 is TGTGCCAGCAGTAGTCCAGGGGACGATGGCTACACCTTC.

The V gene is TRBV7-2, the J gene TRBJ2-5, with D perhaps matching TRBD1 or TRBD2 (5 bases each). The V gene's germline CDR1 is SGHTA and CDR2 FQGNSA. The CDR3 has 13 residues. V shed 3 bases and J shed 6 bases, with 11 bases lying between them. The chain's CDR3 is CASSFSGGQTQYF. CDR3 bases: TGTGCCAGCAGCTTTTCTGGGGGACAGACCCAGTACTTC.

The rearrangement joins TRBV19 to TRBJ2-5, with TRBD1 identical over 7 bases. From germline, CDR1 is LNHDA and CDR2 SQIVND (reference sequence). V shed 4 bases, J shed 2 bases, and the junction held 4 bases outside the gene matches. The length of the CDR3 is 14 residues. CDR3 nucleotides: TGTGCCAGTAGTAAGACAGGGTGGCAAGAGACCCAGTACTTC. It specifies CASSKTGWQETQYF.

This rearrangement joins TRBV2 to TRBJ2-5, with D perhaps matching TRBD1 (5 bases). Germline CDR1 is SNHLY and CDR2 is FYNNEI. CDR3 length equals 15 residues. The V and J ends lost 1 base and 5 bases respectively, with 14 bases between them. The CDR3 is CASSEDGQGQETQYF. CDR3 DNA sequence: TGTGCCAGCAGTGAAGATGGCCAGGGCCAGGAGACCCAGTACTTC.